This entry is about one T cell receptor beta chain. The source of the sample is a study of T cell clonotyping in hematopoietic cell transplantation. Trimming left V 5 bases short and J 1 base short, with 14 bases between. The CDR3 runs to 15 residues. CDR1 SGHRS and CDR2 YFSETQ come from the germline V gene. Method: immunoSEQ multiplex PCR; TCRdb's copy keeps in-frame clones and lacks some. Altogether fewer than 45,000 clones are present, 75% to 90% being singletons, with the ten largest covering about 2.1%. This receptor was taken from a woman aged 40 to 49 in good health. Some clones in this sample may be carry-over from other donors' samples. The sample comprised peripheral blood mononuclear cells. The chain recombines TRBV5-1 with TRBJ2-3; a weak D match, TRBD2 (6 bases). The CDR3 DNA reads TGCGCCAGCAGTCCTGCTAGCGCACGCACAGATACGCAGTATTTT. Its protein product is CASSPASARTDTQYF.